This TCR beta chain was observed in a study of blood T cell repertoires in COVID-19. Study-wide background: COVID-19 samples from acute and convalescent phases originated in the United States, Italy and Spain. From T cells, B-cell-depleted T cells, or PBMCs came the material, which was cDNA or gDNA.

The germline V gene has CDR1 SQVTM and CDR2 ANQGSEA. Trimming left V 3 bases short and J 4 bases short, with 12 bases between. This CDR3 is 13 amino acids long. TCRdb's table, derived via immunoSEQ multiplex PCR, lists solely in-frame clones and lacks some. This table holds more than 35,000 clones, about 85% found once. This chain connects TRBV29-1 to TRBJ2-5; D gene unclear. This receptor was obtained from a woman older than 75 with acute or convalescent COVID-19. What was sequenced was peripheral blood. Written as DNA, the CDR3 is TGCAGCGTTGAGACTCCGGCCGGAGAGACCCAGTACTTC. It codes for CSVETPAGETQYF.